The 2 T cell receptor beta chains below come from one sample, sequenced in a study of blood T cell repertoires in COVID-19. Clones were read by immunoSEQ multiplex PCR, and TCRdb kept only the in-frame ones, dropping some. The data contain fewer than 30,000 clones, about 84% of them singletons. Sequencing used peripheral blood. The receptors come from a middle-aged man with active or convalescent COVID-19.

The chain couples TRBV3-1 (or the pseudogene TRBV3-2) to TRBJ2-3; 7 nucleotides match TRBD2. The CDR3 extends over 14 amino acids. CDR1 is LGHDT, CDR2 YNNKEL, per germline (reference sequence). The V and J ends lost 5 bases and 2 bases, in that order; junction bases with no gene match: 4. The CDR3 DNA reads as TGTGCCAGCAGCTCTAGCGGCTCCACAGATACGCAGTATTTT. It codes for CASSSSGSTDTQYF.

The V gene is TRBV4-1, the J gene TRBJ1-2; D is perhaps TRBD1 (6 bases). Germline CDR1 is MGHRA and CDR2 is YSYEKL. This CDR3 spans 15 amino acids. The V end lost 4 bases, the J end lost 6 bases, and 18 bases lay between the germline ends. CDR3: CASSPQEGGFDGYTF. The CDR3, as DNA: TGCGCCAGCAGCCCCCAAGAAGGGGGATTCGATGGCTACACCTTC.